This T cell receptor (beta chain) is from a study of blood T cells in healthy people across ages. Then a second PCR, running roughly 7 to 11 cycles, was carried out with a sample-barcoded 5' primer and a J-beta primer mix. Sequencing yielded, for each sample, at least 3 million paired-end reads carrying CDR3. MiXCR, applied by TCRdb to the 5' RACE reads, yields one record per CDR3 protein. The repertoire holds roughly 1.5 million distinct CDR3 sequences, with about 45% as singletons. The CDR3 is made up of 12 amino acids. V gave up 4 bases and J gave up 1 base, with 8 bases separating them. Germline CDR1 and CDR2: SQVTM and ANQGSEA. This clonotype was observed at least ten times.

What was sequenced was blood. The TCR originated in a woman between 18 and 29 years old in good health. The rearrangement uses TRBV29-1 and TRBJ2-7; unclear D gene. The CDR3 region is CSVVLTSYEQYF. The CDR3 DNA sequence: TGCAGCGTTGTACTCACTTCCTACGAGCAGTACTTC.